The sequence of this T cell receptor beta chain was determined in a study of regulatory T cells in long-lasting Graves disease. Notes on this clonotype: A single base separates this from a much larger clone, so it may be a read error. Here the CDR3 omits its conserved ending phenylalanine or tryptophan, so a read error is the likely source.

As for time point: newly diagnosed GD, antithyroid drugs for less than 3 months. RNA extracted from PBMCs served as the sequencing template. Through Arm-PCR of CDR3 regions and iRepertoire HTBI primers, TCR beta libraries were built. TCRdb reprocessed the multiplex PCR reads with MiXCR, giving one entry per CDR3 protein. Counted here are over 350,000 distinct CDR3 sequences, about 14% occurring once; the ten biggest clones make up approximately 17%. CDR1 and CDR2 from the germline V gene are MNHEY and SVGEGT. The CDR3 contains 14 residues. Unmatched junction bases numbered 6, after V lost 4 bases and J lost 5 bases. This sample was shared with a second study, whose subject was T cells in Graves' hyperthyroidism and ophthalmopathy. From that paper: First-round RT-PCR with HTBI primers amplified the TCR CDR3 region.

The sequence came from a woman aged 45-65 years with Graves disease. The chain employs TRBV6-2 or TRBV6-3 and TRBJ2-5; TRBD1 aligns across 8 bases. Sequenced here: peripheral blood mononuclear cells (PBMCs), sampled at new diagnosis, from a patient treated with antithyroid drugs. The CDR3 sequence: CASSSGTGWETQYL. The CDR3 DNA is TGTGCCAGCAGTTCTGGGACAGGATGGGAGACCCAGTACCTC.